This T cell receptor beta chain was captured in a study of beta chain features in type 1 diabetes. Heparinised blood was drawn once per donor, averaging around 120 mL. In all sorted populations, purity surpassed 95%. Study-level findings and limits: Reads derived from cDNA could over-represent cells showing high TCR expression. A greater similarity of naive, central memory and Treg TCRB repertoires was seen among patients than among healthy donors.

There are many counts of this clone. What it binds is not known. Every bit of the isolated RNA underwent reverse transcription, so sequencing read expressed TCRB transcripts. Using immunoSEQ multiplex PCR, the repertoire was profiled, and TCRdb retains in-frame clones only, with some absent. In the table there are some 150,000 clones, about 8.7% of which are singletons. The CDR3 contains 14 residues. V shed 5 bases, J shed 2 bases, and the junction held 6 bases outside the gene matches. CDR1 is SGHTA and CDR2 is FQGNSA in the germline V gene. This chain links TRBV7-2 with TRBJ2-7; 7 bases line up with TRBD2. Sequenced material: central memory CD4+ T cells from blood. The TCR was taken from a man aged 18 to 29 in good health. CDR3 in amino acids: CASSRTSGAYEQYF. CDR3 nucleotides: TGTGCCAGCAGCCGTACAAGCGGGGCCTACGAGCAGTACTTC. The full variable domain, its missing parts supplied by reference TRBV7-2 and TRBJ2-7, is GAGVSQSPSNKVTEKGKDVELRCDPISGHTALYWYRQSLGQGLEFLIYFQGNSAPDKSGLPSDRFSAERTGGSVSTLTIQRTQQEDSAVYLCASSRTSGAYEQYFGPGTRLTVT.